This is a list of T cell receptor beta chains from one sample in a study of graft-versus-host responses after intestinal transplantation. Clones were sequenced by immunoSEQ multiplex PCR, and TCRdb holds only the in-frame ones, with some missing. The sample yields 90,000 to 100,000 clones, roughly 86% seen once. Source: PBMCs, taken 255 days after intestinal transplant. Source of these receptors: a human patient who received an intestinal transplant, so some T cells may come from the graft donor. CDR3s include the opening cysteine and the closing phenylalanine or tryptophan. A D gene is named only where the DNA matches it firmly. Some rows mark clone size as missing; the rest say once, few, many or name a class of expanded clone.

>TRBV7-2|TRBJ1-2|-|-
CASSLAGSARRYGYTF
TGTGCCAGCAGCTTAGCAGGGAGCGCCCGCCGTTATGGCTACACCTTC
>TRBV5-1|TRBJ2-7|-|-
CASSLGEPGNEQYF
TGCGCCAGCAGCTTAGGAGAGCCCGGGAACGAGCAGTACTTC
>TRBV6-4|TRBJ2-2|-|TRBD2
CASRGLAETGELFF
TGTGCCAGCAGGGGACTAGCAGAAACCGGGGAGCTGTTTTTT
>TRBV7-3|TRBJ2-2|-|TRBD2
CASSLSGRAAGELFF
TGTGCCAGCAGCTTGAGCGGGAGGGCCGCCGGGGAGCTGTTTTTT
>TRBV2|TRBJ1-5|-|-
CASSERVGQPQHF
TGTGCCAGCAGCGAAAGGGTGGGTCAGCCCCAGCATTTT
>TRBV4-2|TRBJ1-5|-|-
CAGSQIVGSNQPQHF
TGTGCCGGCAGCCAAATTGTTGGTAGCAATCAGCCCCAGCATTTT
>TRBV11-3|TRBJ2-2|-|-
CASSFRTGELFF
TGTGCCAGCAGCTTTCGTACCGGGGAGCTGTTTTTT
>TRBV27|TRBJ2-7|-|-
CASSPGGSPYEQYF
TGTGCCAGCAGTCCCGGCGGCAGCCCCTACGAGCAGTACTTC
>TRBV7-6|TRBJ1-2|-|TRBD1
CASSPGQESNYGYTF
TGTGCCAGCAGCCCCGGACAGGAATCTAACTATGGCTACACCTTC
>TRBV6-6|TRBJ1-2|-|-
CASSEGHFNYGYTF
TGTGCCAGCTCGGAAGGACATTTTAACTATGGCTACACCTTC
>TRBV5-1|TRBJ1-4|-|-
CASGSSGEGEKLFF
TGCGCCAGTGGCTCATCCGGGGAAGGTGAAAAACTGTTTTTT
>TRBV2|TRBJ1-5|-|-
CASAGVEKGQPQHF
TGTGCCAGCGCGGGGGTCGAAAAAGGACAGCCCCAGCATTTT
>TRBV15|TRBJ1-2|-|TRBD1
CATSRGGQGFIDGYTF
TGTGCCACCAGCAGAGGAGGACAGGGGTTTATTGATGGCTACACCTTC
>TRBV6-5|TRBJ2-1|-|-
CASSSGLPGNYNEQFF
TGTGCCAGCAGTTCCGGACTCCCAGGAAACTACAATGAGCAGTTCTTC
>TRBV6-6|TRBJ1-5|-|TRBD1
CASSYGQGPSQPQHF
TGTGCCAGCAGTTACGGACAGGGGCCTTCTCAGCCCCAGCATTTT
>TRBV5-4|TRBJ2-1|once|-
CASSFKLVSSYNEQFF
TGTGCCAGCAGCTTTAAGTTGGTCAGCTCCTACAATGAGCAGTTCTTC
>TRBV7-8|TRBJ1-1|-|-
CASSLDSMNTEAFF
TGTGCCAGCAGCTTAGACAGCATGAACACTGAAGCTTTCTTT
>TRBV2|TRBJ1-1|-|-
CASSDPQYAEAFF
TGTGCCAGCAGTGACCCGCAGTACGCTGAAGCTTTCTTT
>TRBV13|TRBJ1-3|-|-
CASSNLQDSSGNTIYF
TGTGCCAGCAGCAACCTACAGGACAGCTCTGGAAACACCATATATTTT
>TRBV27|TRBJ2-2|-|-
CASSFREAGELFF
TGTGCCAGCAGTTTTAGGGAGGCCGGGGAGCTGTTTTTT
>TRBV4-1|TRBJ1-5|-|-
CASSPGPIQPQHF
TGCGCCAGCAGCCCTGGCCCAATTCAGCCCCAGCATTTT
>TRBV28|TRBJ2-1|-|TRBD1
CASKLRDRRNEQFF
TGTGCCAGTAAGCTACGGGACAGACGGAATGAGCAGTTCTTC
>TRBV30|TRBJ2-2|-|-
CAWRRPARNTGELFF
TGTGCCTGGAGAAGGCCGGCCAGAAACACCGGGGAGCTGTTTTTT
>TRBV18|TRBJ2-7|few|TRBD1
CASSPTGTGAPLGEQYF
TGTGCCAGCTCACCAACCGGGACAGGGGCCCCCCTTGGCGAGCAGTACTTC
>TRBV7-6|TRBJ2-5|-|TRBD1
CASSWTGGDSETQYF
TGTGCCAGCAGTTGGACAGGGGGTGATTCGGAGACCCAGTACTTC
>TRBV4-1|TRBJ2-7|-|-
CASSPIGPSDEQYF
TGCGCCAGCAGCCCTATAGGACCCTCGGACGAGCAGTACTTC
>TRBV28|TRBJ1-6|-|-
CASSLVQSNSPLHF
TGTGCCAGCAGTTTGGTACAGAGTAATTCACCCCTCCACTTT
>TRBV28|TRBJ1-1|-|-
CASSLGGREAFF
TGTGCCAGCAGTTTAGGGGGTAGGGAAGCTTTCTTT
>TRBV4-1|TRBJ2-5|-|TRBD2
CVSSQDRLAVLQETQYF
TGCGTCAGCAGCCAAGATCGGCTAGCGGTGCTCCAAGAGACCCAGTACTTC
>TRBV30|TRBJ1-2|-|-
CAWSGSRTFFNYGYTF
TGTGCCTGGAGTGGCTCGAGGACATTCTTTAACTATGGCTACACCTTC
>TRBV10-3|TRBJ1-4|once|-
CAISESRGGWDEKLFF
TGTGCCATCAGTGAGTCCAGGGGAGGCTGGGATGAAAAACTGTTTTTT
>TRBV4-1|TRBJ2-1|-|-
CASSQGPFGGHSYNEQFF
TGCGCCAGCAGCCAAGGGCCCTTCGGGGGACACTCCTACAATGAGCAGTTCTTC
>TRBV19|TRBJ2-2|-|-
CASSIRGGRQAPGGLFF
TGTGCCAGTAGTATACGAGGGGGAAGACAGGCCCCCGGCGGGCTGTTTTTT
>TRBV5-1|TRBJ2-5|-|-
CASSPNPGQQETQYF
TGCGCCAGCAGCCCCAACCCAGGACAGCAAGAGACCCAGTACTTC
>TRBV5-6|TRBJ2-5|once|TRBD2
CASSFGTSGGQETQYF
TGTGCCAGCAGTTTTGGGACTAGCGGGGGGCAAGAGACCCAGTACTTC
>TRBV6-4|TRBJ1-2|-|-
CASSDDRGASGYTF
TGTGCCAGCAGTGACGACCGGGGGGCAAGTGGCTACACCTTC
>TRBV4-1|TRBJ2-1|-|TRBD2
CASSQAGGLAPHEQFF
TGCGCCAGCAGCCAAGCTGGGGGACTAGCCCCCCATGAGCAGTTCTTC
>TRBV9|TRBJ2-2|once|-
CASSVNAGELFF
TGTGCCAGCAGCGTGAATGCCGGGGAGCTGTTTTTT
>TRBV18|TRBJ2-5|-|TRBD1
CASSPQQGASETQYF
TGTGCCAGCTCACCACAACAGGGGGCTTCAGAGACCCAGTACTTC
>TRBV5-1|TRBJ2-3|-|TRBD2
CASKGTSGTDTQYF
TGCGCCAGCAAAGGGACTAGCGGAACAGATACGCAGTATTTT
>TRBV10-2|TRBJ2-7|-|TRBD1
CASSEDRGSYEQYF
TGCGCCAGCAGCGAAGACAGGGGATCCTACGAGCAGTACTTC
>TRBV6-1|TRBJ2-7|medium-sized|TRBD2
CASSDSAGGHDEQYF
TGTGCCAGCAGTGACTCGGCGGGAGGGCACGACGAGCAGTACTTC
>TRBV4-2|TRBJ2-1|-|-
CASSLFDNEQFF
TGTGCCAGCAGCCTCTTCGACAATGAGCAGTTCTTC
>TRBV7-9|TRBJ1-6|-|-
CASSPRGGENSPLHF
TGTGCCAGCAGCCCACGGGGCGGAGAGAATTCACCCCTCCACTTT
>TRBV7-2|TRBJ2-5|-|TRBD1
CASSLGTGQETQYF
TGTGCCAGCAGCTTAGGGACAGGCCAAGAGACCCAGTACTTC
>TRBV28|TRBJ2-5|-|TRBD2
CASSLVGLPETQYF
TGTGCCAGCAGCCTAGTGGGACTACCTGAGACCCAGTACTTC
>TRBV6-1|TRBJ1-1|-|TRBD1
CASRAGTGADEAFF
TGTGCCAGCAGGGCCGGGACAGGGGCCGATGAAGCTTTCTTT